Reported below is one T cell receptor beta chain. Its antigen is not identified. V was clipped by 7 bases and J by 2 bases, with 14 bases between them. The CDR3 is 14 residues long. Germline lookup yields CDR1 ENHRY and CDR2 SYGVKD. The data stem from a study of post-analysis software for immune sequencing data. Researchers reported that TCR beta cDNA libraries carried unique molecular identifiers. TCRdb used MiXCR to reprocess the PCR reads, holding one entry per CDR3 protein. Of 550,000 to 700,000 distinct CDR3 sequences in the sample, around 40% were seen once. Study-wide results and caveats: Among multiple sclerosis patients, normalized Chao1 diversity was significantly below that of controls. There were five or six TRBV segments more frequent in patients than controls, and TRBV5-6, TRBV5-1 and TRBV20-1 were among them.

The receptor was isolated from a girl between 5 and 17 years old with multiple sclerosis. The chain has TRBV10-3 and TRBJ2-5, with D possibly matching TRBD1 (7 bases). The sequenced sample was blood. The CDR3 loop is CAITQGGRQETQYF. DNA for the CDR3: TGTGCCATCACCCAGGGGGGACGGCAAGAGACCCAGTACTTC.